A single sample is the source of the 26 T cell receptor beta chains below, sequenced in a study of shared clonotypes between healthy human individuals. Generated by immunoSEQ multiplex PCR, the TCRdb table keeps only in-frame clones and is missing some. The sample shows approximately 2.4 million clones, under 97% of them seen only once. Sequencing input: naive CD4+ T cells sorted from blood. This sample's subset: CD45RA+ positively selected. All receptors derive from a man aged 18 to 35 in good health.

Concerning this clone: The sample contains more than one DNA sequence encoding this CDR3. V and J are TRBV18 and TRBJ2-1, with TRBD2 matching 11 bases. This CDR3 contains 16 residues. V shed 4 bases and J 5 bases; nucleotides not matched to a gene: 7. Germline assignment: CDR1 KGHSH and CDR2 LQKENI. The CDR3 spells CASSLTGTSGNNEQFF. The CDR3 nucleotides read TGTGCCAGCTCACTTACCGGGACTAGCGGAAACAATGAGCAGTTCTTC.

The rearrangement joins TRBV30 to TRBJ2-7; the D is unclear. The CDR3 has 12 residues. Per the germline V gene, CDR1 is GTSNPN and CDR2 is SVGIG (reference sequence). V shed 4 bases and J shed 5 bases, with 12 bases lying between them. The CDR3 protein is CAWNIRFNEQYF. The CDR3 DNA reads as TGTGCCTGGAATATAAGGTTCAACGAGCAGTACTTC.

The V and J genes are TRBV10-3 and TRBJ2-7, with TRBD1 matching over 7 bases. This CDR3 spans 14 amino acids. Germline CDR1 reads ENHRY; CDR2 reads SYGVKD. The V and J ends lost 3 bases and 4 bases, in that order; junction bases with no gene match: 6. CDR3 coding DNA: TGTGCCATCAGTGAATGGACAGGAGCTTACGAGCAGTACTTC. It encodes CAISEWTGAYEQYF.

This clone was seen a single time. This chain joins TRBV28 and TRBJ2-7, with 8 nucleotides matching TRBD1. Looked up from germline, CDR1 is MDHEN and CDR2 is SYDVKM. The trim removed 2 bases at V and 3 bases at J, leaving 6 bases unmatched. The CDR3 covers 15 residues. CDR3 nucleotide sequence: TGTGCCAGCAGTTTAGACAGGGGACCCGGCTACGAGCAGTACTTC. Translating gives CASSLDRGPGYEQYF.

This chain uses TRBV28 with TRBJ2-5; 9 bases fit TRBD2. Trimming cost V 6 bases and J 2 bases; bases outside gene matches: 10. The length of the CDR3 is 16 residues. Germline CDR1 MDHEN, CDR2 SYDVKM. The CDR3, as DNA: TGTGCCAGCAGCCTATCCCGCGCGGGAGGGCAAGAGACCCAGTACTTC. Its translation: CASSLSRAGGQETQYF.

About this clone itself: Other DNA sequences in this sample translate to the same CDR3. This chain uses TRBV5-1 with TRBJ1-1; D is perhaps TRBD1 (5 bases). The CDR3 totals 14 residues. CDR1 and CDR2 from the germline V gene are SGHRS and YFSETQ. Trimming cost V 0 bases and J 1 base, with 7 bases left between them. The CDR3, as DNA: TGCGCCAGCAGCTTGGGGGGACGGAACACTGAAGCTTTCTTT. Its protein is CASSLGGRNTEAFF.

The CDR3 region has the DNA TGTGCCAGCAGTGATCGTCCAAGTACACAGGGCCCTAGCACAGATACGCAGTATTTT. Protein product: CASSDRPSTQGPSTDTQYF. The rearrangement uses TRBV6-1 and TRBJ2-3; TRBD1 is a possible D gene (6 bases). The germline CDR1 and CDR2 sequences are MNHNS and SASEGT. The CDR3 is made up of 19 amino acids. The V gene lost 3 bases and the J gene lost 0 bases, with 22 bases spanning the gap.

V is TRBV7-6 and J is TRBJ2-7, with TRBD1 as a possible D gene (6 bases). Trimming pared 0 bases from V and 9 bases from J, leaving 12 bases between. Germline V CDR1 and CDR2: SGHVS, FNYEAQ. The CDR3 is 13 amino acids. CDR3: CASSLAAGVGQYF. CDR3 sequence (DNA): TGTGCCAGCAGCTTAGCGGCAGGGGTGGGGCAGTACTTC.

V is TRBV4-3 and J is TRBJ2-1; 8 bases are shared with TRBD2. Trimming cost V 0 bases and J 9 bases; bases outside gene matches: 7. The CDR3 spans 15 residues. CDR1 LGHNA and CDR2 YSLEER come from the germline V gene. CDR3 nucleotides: TGCGCCAGCAGCCAAGAGGCGGGAGGCGGGTCTGAGCAGTTCTTC. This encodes CASSQEAGGGSEQFF.

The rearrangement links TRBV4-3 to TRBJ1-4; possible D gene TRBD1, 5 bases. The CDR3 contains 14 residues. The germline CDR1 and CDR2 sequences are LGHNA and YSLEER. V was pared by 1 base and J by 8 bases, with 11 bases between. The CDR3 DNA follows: TGCGCCAGCAGCCAAGTAGGGGTGGGAGAAAAACTGTTTTTT. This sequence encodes CASSQVGVGEKLFF.

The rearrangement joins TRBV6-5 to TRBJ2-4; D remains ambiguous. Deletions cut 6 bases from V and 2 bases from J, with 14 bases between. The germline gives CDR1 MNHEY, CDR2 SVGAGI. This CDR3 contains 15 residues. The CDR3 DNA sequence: TGTGCCAGCAGCCTTGAAGGCACAACCAAAAACATTCAGTACTTC. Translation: CASSLEGTTKNIQYF.

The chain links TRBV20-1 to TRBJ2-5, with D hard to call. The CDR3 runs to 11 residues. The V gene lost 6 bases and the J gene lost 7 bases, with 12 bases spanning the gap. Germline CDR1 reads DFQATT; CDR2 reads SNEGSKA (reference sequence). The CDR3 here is CSAIYSGTQYF. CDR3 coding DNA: TGCAGTGCGATTTACTCCGGGACCCAGTACTTC.

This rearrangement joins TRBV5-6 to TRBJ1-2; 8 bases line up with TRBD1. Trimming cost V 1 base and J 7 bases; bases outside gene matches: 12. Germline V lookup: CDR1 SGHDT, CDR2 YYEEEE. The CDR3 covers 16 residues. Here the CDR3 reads CASSLIDRRDRPGYTF. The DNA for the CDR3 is TGTGCCAGCAGCTTGATCGACCGTCGGGACAGGCCTGGCTACACCTTC.

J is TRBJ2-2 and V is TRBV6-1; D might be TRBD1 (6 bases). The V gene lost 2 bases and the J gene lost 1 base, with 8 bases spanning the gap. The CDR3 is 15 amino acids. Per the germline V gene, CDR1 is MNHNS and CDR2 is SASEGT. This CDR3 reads CASSENRVNTGELFF. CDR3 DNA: TGTGCCAGCAGTGAAAACAGGGTGAACACCGGGGAGCTGTTTTTT.

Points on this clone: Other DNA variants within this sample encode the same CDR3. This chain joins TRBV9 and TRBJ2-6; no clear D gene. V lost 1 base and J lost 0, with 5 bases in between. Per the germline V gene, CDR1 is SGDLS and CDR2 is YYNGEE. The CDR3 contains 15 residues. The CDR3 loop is CASSVLGSGANVLTF. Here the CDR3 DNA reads TGTGCCAGCAGCGTATTGGGCTCTGGGGCCAACGTCCTGACTTTC.

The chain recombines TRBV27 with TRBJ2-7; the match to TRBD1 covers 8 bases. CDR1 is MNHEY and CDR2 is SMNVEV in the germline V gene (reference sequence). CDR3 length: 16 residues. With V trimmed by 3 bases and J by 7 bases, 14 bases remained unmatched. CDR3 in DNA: TGTGCCAGCAGTTTCAGGAATCCGGGACAGGCGAGGGAGCAGTACTTC. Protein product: CASSFRNPGQAREQYF.

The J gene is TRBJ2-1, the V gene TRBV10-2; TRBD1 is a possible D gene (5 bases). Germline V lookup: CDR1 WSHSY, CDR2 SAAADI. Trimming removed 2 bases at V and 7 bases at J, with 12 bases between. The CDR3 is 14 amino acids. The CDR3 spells CASSEQGAVNEQFF. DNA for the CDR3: TGCGCCAGCAGTGAGCAAGGGGCTGTGAATGAGCAGTTCTTC.

CDR3 loop: CAISEGQRNEKLFF. CDR3 DNA: TGTGCCATCAGTGAGGGACAGAGAAATGAAAAACTGTTTTTT. The rearrangement uses TRBV10-3 and TRBJ1-4, with D possibly being TRBD1 (6 bases). CDR1 is ENHRY and CDR2 is SYGVKD in the germline V gene. This CDR3 is built from 14 residues. The V gene lost 2 bases and the J gene lost 5 bases, with 9 bases spanning the gap.

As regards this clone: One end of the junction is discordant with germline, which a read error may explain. The CDR3 DNA reads as TGTGCCAGCAGCGTAGTAATGGGACAACCCCTCGGGTTC. This encodes CASSVVMGQPLGF. V is TRBV9 and J is TRBJ2-7; D possibly corresponds to TRBD1 (6 bases). Germline-derived CDR1 and CDR2 are SGDLS and YYNGEE. The length of the CDR3 is 13 residues.

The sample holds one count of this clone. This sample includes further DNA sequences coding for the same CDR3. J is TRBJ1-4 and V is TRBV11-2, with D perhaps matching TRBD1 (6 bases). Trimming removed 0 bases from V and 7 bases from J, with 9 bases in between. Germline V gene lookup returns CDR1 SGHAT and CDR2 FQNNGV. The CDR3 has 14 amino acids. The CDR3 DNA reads TGTGCCAGCAGCTTAGACAGGGGATCTGAAAAACTGTTTTTT. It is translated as CASSLDRGSEKLFF.

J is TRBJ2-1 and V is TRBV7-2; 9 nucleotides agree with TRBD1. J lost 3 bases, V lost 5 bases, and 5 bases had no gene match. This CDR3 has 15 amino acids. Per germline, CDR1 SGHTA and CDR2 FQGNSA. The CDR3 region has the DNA TGTGCCAGCAGCCTTGGACAGGGGCGCTACAATGAGCAGTTCTTC. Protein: CASSLGQGRYNEQFF.

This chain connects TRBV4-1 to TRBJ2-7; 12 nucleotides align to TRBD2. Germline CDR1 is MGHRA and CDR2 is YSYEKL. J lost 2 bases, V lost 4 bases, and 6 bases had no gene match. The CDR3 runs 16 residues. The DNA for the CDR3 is TGCGCCAGCAGCCTTTCGAGACTAGCGGGGGCCTACGAGCAGTACTTC. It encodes CASSLSRLAGAYEQYF.

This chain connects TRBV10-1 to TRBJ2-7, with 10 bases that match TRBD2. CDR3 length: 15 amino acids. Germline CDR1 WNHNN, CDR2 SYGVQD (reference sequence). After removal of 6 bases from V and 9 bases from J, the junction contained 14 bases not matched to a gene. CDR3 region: CASSADGTSAFPQYF. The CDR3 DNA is TGCGCCAGCAGCGCCGACGGGACTAGCGCCTTCCCGCAGTACTTC.

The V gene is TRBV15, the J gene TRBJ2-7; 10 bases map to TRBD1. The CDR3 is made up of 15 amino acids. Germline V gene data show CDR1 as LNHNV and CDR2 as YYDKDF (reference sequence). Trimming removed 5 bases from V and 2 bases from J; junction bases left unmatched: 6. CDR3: CATSPRTGGTYEQYF. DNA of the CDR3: TGTGCCACCAGCCCGCGGACAGGGGGGACCTACGAGCAGTACTTC. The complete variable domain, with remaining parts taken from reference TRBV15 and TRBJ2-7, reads DAMVIQNPRYQVTQFGKPVTLSCSQTLNHNVMYWYQQKSSQAPKLLFHYYDKDFNNEADTPDNFQSRRPNTSFCFLDIRSPGLGDTAMYLCATSPRTGGTYEQYFGPGTRLTVT.

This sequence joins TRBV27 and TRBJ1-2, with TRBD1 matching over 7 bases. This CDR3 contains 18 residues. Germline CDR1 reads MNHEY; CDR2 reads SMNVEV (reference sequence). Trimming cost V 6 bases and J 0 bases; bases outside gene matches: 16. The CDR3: CASSENTGQLLSNYGYTF. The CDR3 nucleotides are TGTGCCAGCAGCGAAAACACGGGACAGCTTCTCTCTAACTATGGCTACACCTTC.

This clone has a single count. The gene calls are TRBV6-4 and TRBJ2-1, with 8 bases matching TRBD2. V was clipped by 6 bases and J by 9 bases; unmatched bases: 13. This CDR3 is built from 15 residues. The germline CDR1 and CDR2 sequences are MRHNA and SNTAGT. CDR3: CASSPGGAGAGEQFF. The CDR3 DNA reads TGTGCCAGCAGCCCCGGGGGAGCGGGGGCTGGTGAGCAGTTCTTC.